This T cell receptor (beta chain) was captured by sequencing in a study of radiotherapy plus CTLA-4 blockade in lung cancer. Study at large: Around 18% of enrolled patients responded objectively, and roughly 31% had disease control. General study points: Early blood T cell clone changes and increased post-radiation serum interferon-beta were reportedly the strongest response predictors. Some TCR clones had been derived from tumors. These clones expanded in peripheral blood after radiotherapy plus ipilimumab.

Germline V CDR1 and CDR2: SQVTM, ANQGSEA. The CDR3 has 14 residues. The V and J ends lost 1 base and 4 bases respectively, with 12 bases between them. People whose metastatic non-small-cell lung cancer was chemo-refractory got focal radiation along with CTLA-4 blockade by ipilimumab. Clones were read by immunoSEQ multiplex PCR, and TCRdb kept only the in-frame ones, dropping some. Seen here are tens of thousands of clones, around three quarters observed once, and the top ten hold around 8.8%. This clone was seen a single time. What it recognizes is unknown. The gene calls are TRBV29-1 and TRBJ2-3, with a possible D match to TRBD1 (6 bases). This TCR derives from a human donor with non-small cell lung cancer whose response to radiotherapy plus ipilimumab could not be evaluated. The material was peripheral blood, obtained from a patient treated with radiotherapy plus ipilimumab. The CDR3 region is CSVEGPGVPDTQYF. CDR3 bases: TGCAGCGTTGAAGGTCCAGGGGTACCAGATACGCAGTATTTT.